A selection of T cell receptor beta chains follows, all from one sample in a study of T cell responses to AZD1222 COVID-19 vaccine. This table comes from immunoSEQ multiplex PCR, and its TCRdb copy is limited to in-frame clones, with some not included. This sample yields 100,000 to 110,000 clones, of which around 89% are seen a single time; about 2% belongs to the top ten. The source material was peripheral blood, sampled on day 0 of AZD1222 vaccination. The receptors originated from an adult in good health. The CDR3 runs from the conserved cysteine through the conserved F or W. A D gene is named only where the DNA matches it firmly. Expanded clones get a size class; other rows say once, few or many, or leave the size out.

d_call: .
j_call: TRBJ1-4
clone_size: .
v_call: TRBV30
cdr3_nt: TGTGCCTGGGCTCGAGTCGCAACTAATGAAAAACTGTTTTTT
cdr3_aa: CAWARVATNEKLFF

d_call: .
j_call: TRBJ2-5
clone_size: .
v_call: TRBV5-4
cdr3_nt: TGTGCCAGCAGCAGTAACAGGGGGACTACCCTACTAAAGACCCAGTACTTC
cdr3_aa: CASSSNRGTTLLKTQYF

d_call: .
j_call: TRBJ1-1
clone_size: .
v_call: TRBV4-1
cdr3_nt: TGCGCCAGCAGCCTGGGCCTCATGAACACTGAAGCTTTCTTT
cdr3_aa: CASSLGLMNTEAFF

d_call: .
j_call: TRBJ2-1
clone_size: .
v_call: TRBV29-1
cdr3_nt: TGCAGCGTTGGGGTAGGTGGGAGCAATGAGCAGTTCTTC
cdr3_aa: CSVGVGGSNEQFF

d_call: TRBD2
j_call: TRBJ2-2
clone_size: .
v_call: TRBV5-4
cdr3_nt: TGTGCCAGCAGCCCCGGGACTAGCGGGAGGGCCCGGGAGCTGTTTTTT
cdr3_aa: CASSPGTSGRARELFF

d_call: .
j_call: TRBJ2-7
clone_size: .
v_call: TRBV7-2
cdr3_nt: TGTGCCAGCTGGCAAGGGGAAAGCTCCTACGAGCAGTACTTC
cdr3_aa: CASWQGESSYEQYF

d_call: TRBD1
j_call: TRBJ1-1
clone_size: .
v_call: TRBV7-9
cdr3_nt: TGTGCCAGCAGCTTACCACAGGGGTTAGGAGCTTTCTTT
cdr3_aa: CASSLPQGLGAFF

d_call: TRBD1
j_call: TRBJ1-2
clone_size: .
v_call: TRBV7-9
cdr3_nt: TGTGCCAGCAGCGGGACAGAAAGTAACTATGGCTACACCTTC
cdr3_aa: CASSGTESNYGYTF

d_call: .
j_call: TRBJ1-1
clone_size: .
v_call: TRBV5-1
cdr3_nt: TGCGCCAGCAGCTTGTACGGGGGGATGAACACTGAAGCTTTCTTT
cdr3_aa: CASSLYGGMNTEAFF

d_call: TRBD2
j_call: TRBJ2-3
clone_size: .
v_call: TRBV18
cdr3_nt: TGTGCCAGCTCTTTGACCGGGACTAGCGGTTCAGATACGCAGTATTTT
cdr3_aa: CASSLTGTSGSDTQYF

d_call: .
j_call: TRBJ1-1
clone_size: .
v_call: TRBV5-4
cdr3_nt: TGTGCCAGCAGCTCCTCACCTCGACAGCTCACTGAAGCTTTCTTT
cdr3_aa: CASSSSPRQLTEAFF

d_call: TRBD2
j_call: TRBJ2-5
clone_size: .
v_call: TRBV2
cdr3_nt: TGTGCCAGCAAAACTAGCGGGTCCCTCCGGGAGACCCAGTACTTC
cdr3_aa: CASKTSGSLRETQYF

d_call: .
j_call: TRBJ2-1
clone_size: .
v_call: TRBV24-1
cdr3_nt: TGTGCCACCAGTGATTTTGAGGGAGCAAATTACAATGAGCAGTTCTTC
cdr3_aa: CATSDFEGANYNEQFF

d_call: .
j_call: TRBJ1-2
clone_size: .
v_call: TRBV4-3
cdr3_nt: TGCGCCAGCAGCCAAGATAATGCGCAGAGTTATGGCTACACCTTC
cdr3_aa: CASSQDNAQSYGYTF

d_call: .
j_call: TRBJ1-5
clone_size: .
v_call: TRBV19
cdr3_nt: TGTGCCAGTAGTATTAGGGGCAATAGCAATCAGCCCCAGCATTTT
cdr3_aa: CASSIRGNSNQPQHF

d_call: TRBD1
j_call: TRBJ2-7
clone_size: .
v_call: TRBV27
cdr3_nt: TGTGCCAGCACCCTGACAGGGGGCGGCAGCTCCTACGAGCAGTACTTC
cdr3_aa: CASTLTGGGSSYEQYF

d_call: .
j_call: TRBJ1-6
clone_size: .
v_call: TRBV6-5
cdr3_nt: TGTGCCAGCAGTTTACAGGGTTATAATTCACCCCTCCACTTT
cdr3_aa: CASSLQGYNSPLHF

d_call: .
j_call: TRBJ1-5
clone_size: .
v_call: TRBV27
cdr3_nt: TGTGCCAGCAGTTTAGAGGGCGGTTATAGCAATCAGCCCCAGCATTTT
cdr3_aa: CASSLEGGYSNQPQHF

d_call: TRBD2
j_call: TRBJ2-1
clone_size: .
v_call: TRBV9
cdr3_nt: TGTGCCAGCAGCGTAGGTCTAGCGGTCGACAATGAGCAGTTCTTC
cdr3_aa: CASSVGLAVDNEQFF

d_call: .
j_call: TRBJ1-6
clone_size: .
v_call: TRBV2
cdr3_nt: TGTGCCAGTTACAGCAAAATCTATAATTCACCCCTCCACTTT
cdr3_aa: CASYSKIYNSPLHF

d_call: TRBD2
j_call: TRBJ2-3
clone_size: once
v_call: TRBV6-8
cdr3_nt: TGTGCCAGCAGTTACCAACCCCAGGGAACTAGCGGCCCGAGAGCTCTTCCAGATACGCAGTATTTT
cdr3_aa: CASSYQPQGTSGPRALPDTQYF

d_call: .
j_call: TRBJ2-3
clone_size: .
v_call: TRBV18
cdr3_nt: TGTGCCAGCTCAGCCTCTAGCACAGATACGCAGTATTTT
cdr3_aa: CASSASSTDTQYF

d_call: .
j_call: TRBJ2-7
clone_size: .
v_call: TRBV3-1/TRBV3-2
cdr3_nt: TGTGCCAGCAGCCAAGCGGCGCAGGAGACAATCTACGAGCAGTACTTC
cdr3_aa: CASSQAAQETIYEQYF

d_call: .
j_call: TRBJ2-5
clone_size: .
v_call: TRBV12-3/TRBV12-4
cdr3_nt: TGTGCCAGCAGAAGAGGGGTGGGGACCCAGTACTTC
cdr3_aa: CASRRGVGTQYF

d_call: .
j_call: TRBJ2-7
clone_size: .
v_call: TRBV5-6
cdr3_nt: TGTGCCAGCAGCTTGACCCCTAACGGGATCCCCAACGAGCAGTACTTC
cdr3_aa: CASSLTPNGIPNEQYF

d_call: .
j_call: TRBJ1-1
clone_size: .
v_call: TRBV3-1/TRBV3-2
cdr3_nt: TGTGCCAGCAGCCAAGATCTGGGATCCAACACTGAAGCTTTCTTT
cdr3_aa: CASSQDLGSNTEAFF

d_call: TRBD2
j_call: TRBJ2-3
clone_size: .
v_call: TRBV11-3
cdr3_nt: TGTGCCAGCAGCTTAGATGGGTCCGGGGGACTAAGCACAGATACGCAGTATTTT
cdr3_aa: CASSLDGSGGLSTDTQYF

d_call: TRBD2
j_call: TRBJ2-7
clone_size: .
v_call: TRBV6-2/TRBV6-3
cdr3_nt: TGTGCCAGCAGTTACTCTCCGAAAGCGGGAGGGCCATACGAGCAGTACTTC
cdr3_aa: CASSYSPKAGGPYEQYF

d_call: .
j_call: TRBJ1-2
clone_size: .
v_call: TRBV7-2
cdr3_nt: TGTGCCAGCAGCTTAGCGGGGGGAGGGTATGGCTACACCTTC
cdr3_aa: CASSLAGGGYGYTF

d_call: .
j_call: TRBJ2-2
clone_size: .
v_call: TRBV6-2/TRBV6-3
cdr3_nt: TGTGCCAGCAGTTACTCGAGCACCGGGGAGCTGTTTTTT
cdr3_aa: CASSYSSTGELFF

d_call: .
j_call: TRBJ1-2
clone_size: .
v_call: TRBV28
cdr3_nt: TGTGCCAGCAGTCGGTGGCCAGGTATCAAAGCGGGCTACACCTTC
cdr3_aa: CASSRWPGIKAGYTF

d_call: .
j_call: TRBJ1-2
clone_size: .
v_call: TRBV12-3/TRBV12-4
cdr3_nt: TGTGCCAGCAGTTTGCACTATGGCTACACCTTC
cdr3_aa: CASSLHYGYTF

d_call: TRBD2
j_call: TRBJ2-1
clone_size: .
v_call: TRBV2
cdr3_nt: TGTGCCAGCAGTTCTACTAGCGGGAGCTCCTACAATGAGCAGTTCTTC
cdr3_aa: CASSSTSGSSYNEQFF

d_call: .
j_call: TRBJ1-1
clone_size: .
v_call: TRBV6-5
cdr3_nt: TGTGCCAGCAGTTACCTCGGATCTGTGGGCACTGAAGCTTTCTTT
cdr3_aa: CASSYLGSVGTEAFF

d_call: .
j_call: TRBJ1-1
clone_size: .
v_call: TRBV19
cdr3_nt: TGTGCCAGTAGTATCCAGCAGAACACTGAAGCTTTCTTT
cdr3_aa: CASSIQQNTEAFF

d_call: .
j_call: TRBJ2-1
clone_size: .
v_call: TRBV9
cdr3_nt: TGTGCCAGCGGGAGACGCTACAATGAGCAGTTCTTC
cdr3_aa: CASGRRYNEQFF

d_call: .
j_call: TRBJ1-5
clone_size: .
v_call: TRBV24-1
cdr3_nt: TGTGCCACCAGTGCCTCGTATAGCAATCAGCCCCAGCATTTT
cdr3_aa: CATSASYSNQPQHF

d_call: TRBD1
j_call: TRBJ1-1
clone_size: .
v_call: TRBV18
cdr3_nt: TGTGCCAGCTCACCGACAGGGGTGGACACTGAAGCTTTCTTT
cdr3_aa: CASSPTGVDTEAFF

d_call: .
j_call: TRBJ2-1
clone_size: .
v_call: TRBV6-2/TRBV6-3
cdr3_nt: TGTGCCAGCAGCGCCACCGGGAGCAATGAGCAGTTCTTC
cdr3_aa: CASSATGSNEQFF

d_call: TRBD1
j_call: TRBJ1-2
clone_size: .
v_call: TRBV5-1
cdr3_nt: TGCGCCAGCAGCTTGGCACAGGGGCACTATGGCTACACCTTC
cdr3_aa: CASSLAQGHYGYTF

d_call: TRBD2
j_call: TRBJ2-1
clone_size: .
v_call: TRBV29-1
cdr3_nt: TGCAGCGTATCCGGGACTAGCGGGCCTAGCTCCTACAATGAGCAGTTCTTC
cdr3_aa: CSVSGTSGPSSYNEQFF

d_call: TRBD1
j_call: TRBJ2-7
clone_size: once
v_call: TRBV25-1
cdr3_nt: TGTGCCAGCAGTCACAGGGGGCGTCCCTACGAGCAGTACTTC
cdr3_aa: CASSHRGRPYEQYF

d_call: TRBD2
j_call: TRBJ2-3
clone_size: .
v_call: TRBV7-6
cdr3_nt: TGTGCCTCCGGGACTAGCGACACAGATACGCAGTATTTT
cdr3_aa: CASGTSDTDTQYF

d_call: TRBD1
j_call: TRBJ2-7
clone_size: medium-sized
v_call: TRBV15
cdr3_nt: TGTGCCACCAGCGCCTCCGGGACAGTACCCTACGAGCAGTACTTC
cdr3_aa: CATSASGTVPYEQYF

d_call: .
j_call: TRBJ2-1
clone_size: .
v_call: TRBV19
cdr3_nt: TGTGCCAGTAGTATCACCGCCCTGATTAACAATGAGCAGTTCTTC
cdr3_aa: CASSITALINNEQFF

d_call: .
j_call: TRBJ2-5
clone_size: .
v_call: TRBV12-3/TRBV12-4
cdr3_nt: TGTGCCAGCAGTTTAATGGTAGAGACCCAGTACTTC
cdr3_aa: CASSLMVETQYF

d_call: .
j_call: TRBJ1-2
clone_size: .
v_call: TRBV12-3/TRBV12-4
cdr3_nt: TGTGCCAGCAGTCGACGACAAGGCTACACCTTC
cdr3_aa: CASSRRQGYTF

d_call: TRBD2
j_call: TRBJ2-5
clone_size: .
v_call: TRBV27
cdr3_nt: TGTGCCAGCAGTTCCGGACTAGCGCGAGAGACCCAGTACTTC
cdr3_aa: CASSSGLARETQYF

d_call: .
j_call: TRBJ2-1
clone_size: .
v_call: TRBV24-1
cdr3_nt: TGTGCCACCCTAAACAGGGAAAGTAACGAGCAGTTCTTC
cdr3_aa: CATLNRESNEQFF

d_call: TRBD2
j_call: TRBJ2-7
clone_size: .
v_call: TRBV3-1/TRBV3-2
cdr3_nt: TGTGCCAGCAGCCAAGAAAGAGGGACTAGCGGCTCCTACGAGCAGTACTTC
cdr3_aa: CASSQERGTSGSYEQYF

d_call: TRBD2
j_call: TRBJ2-1
clone_size: .
v_call: TRBV7-9
cdr3_nt: TGTGCCAGCAGCTTAAGTAGCGGGGCTTACAATGAGCAGTTCTTC
cdr3_aa: CASSLSSGAYNEQFF

d_call: .
j_call: TRBJ2-7
clone_size: .
v_call: TRBV21-1
cdr3_nt: TGTGCCAGCAGCTCCCGGAGGAGAACGGCCTACGAGCAGTACTTC
cdr3_aa: CASSSRRRTAYEQYF